This TCR beta chain was obtained from a study of cytomegalovirus exposure and HLA in healthy donors. Points from the study as a whole: The authors judged a highly shared variant cluster likely a sequencing artifact.

The length of the CDR3 is 17 residues. CDR1 is WSHSY and CDR2 is SAAADI in the germline V gene. The V gene end was trimmed by 6 bases and the J gene end by 0 bases; junction bases not matched to a gene: 7. The PCR employed 60 Vbeta primers together with 13 Jbeta primers. Assay: immunoSEQ multiplex PCR; the TCRdb copy retains only in-frame clones and omits some. The table records a few hundred thousand clones, almost 85% of them present only once. In regard to this clone: Its antigen is as yet unknown.

Sequenced: PBMCs. The clonotype comes from a middle-aged woman in good health and CMV-seronegative. V usage is TRBV10-2 and J usage is TRBJ2-1; 11 bases agree with TRBD2. In nucleotides, the CDR3 is TGCGCCAGCAGACGGACTAGCGGGTTCAGCTCCTACAATGAGCAGTTCTTC. Translation: CASRRTSGFSSYNEQFF.